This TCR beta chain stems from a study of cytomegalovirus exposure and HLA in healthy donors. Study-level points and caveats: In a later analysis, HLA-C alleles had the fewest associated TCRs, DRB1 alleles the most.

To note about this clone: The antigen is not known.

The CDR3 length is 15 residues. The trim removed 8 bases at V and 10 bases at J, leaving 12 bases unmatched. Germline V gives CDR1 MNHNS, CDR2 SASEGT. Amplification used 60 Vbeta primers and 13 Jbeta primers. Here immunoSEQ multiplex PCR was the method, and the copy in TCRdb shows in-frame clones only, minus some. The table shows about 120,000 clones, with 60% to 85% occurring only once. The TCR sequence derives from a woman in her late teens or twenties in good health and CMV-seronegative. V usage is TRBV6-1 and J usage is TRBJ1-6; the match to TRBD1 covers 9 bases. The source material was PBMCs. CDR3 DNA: TGTGCCAGCGGAAGAACCGGGACAGGGAACTCACCCCTCCACTTT. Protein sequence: CASGRTGTGNSPLHF.